The 18 T cell receptor beta chains in this list originate from one sample, sequenced in a study of prognosis after radiotherapy for stage I lung cancer. Genomic DNA served as the source from which two-round multiplex PCR generated TCR beta CDR3 amplicons. Round-one PCR had primers specific to each TRBV and TRBJ gene. A single record per CDR3 protein comes from TCRdb applying MiXCR to the multiplex PCR reads. The sample contains under 30,000 distinct CDR3 sequences, roughly 30% of which appear only once. This sample comprised PBMCs, obtained before or after stereotactic body radiation therapy (not recorded which). These receptors were obtained from a donor at least 50 years old with non-small cell lung cancer.

The CDR3: CASSPRTGVSSRGVRYF. Written as DNA, the CDR3 is TGTGCCAGCAGTCCAAGGACAGGGGTATCTTCTAGGGGTGTGCGGTACTTC. The chain links TRBV28 to TRBJ2-7; TRBD1 matches 9 bases. CDR1 MDHEN and CDR2 SYDVKM come from the germline V gene. There are 17 residues in the CDR3. V trimming: 5 bases; J trimming: 12 bases; junction bases outside the gene matches: 23.

Many counts were recorded for this clonotype. This CDR3 is CASSIDLPSSTDTQYF. The CDR3 coding sequence is TGTGCCAGTAGTATAGATCTCCCCTCTAGCACAGATACGCAGTATTTT. The chain combines TRBV19 with TRBJ2-3; D is unresolved. CDR1 and CDR2 from the germline V gene are LNHDA and SQIVND (reference sequence). The CDR3 loop spans 16 amino acids. Trimming cost V 0 bases and J 0 bases, with 10 bases left between them.

V usage is TRBV19 and J usage is TRBJ2-1; weak D call: TRBD2 (5 bases). The CDR3 totals 15 residues. Trimming cost V 6 bases and J 8 bases, with 20 bases left between them. Germline values: CDR1 LNHDA, CDR2 SQIVND (reference sequence). In DNA, the CDR3 is TGTGCCAGTAGGACCGCTAGCTGGGGAAACGATGAGCAGTTCTTC. It codes for CASRTASWGNDEQFF.

This clonotype was seen ten or more times. The V call is TRBV4-1, the J call TRBJ2-7; 8 bases map to TRBD1. The CDR3 consists of 15 residues. Germline assignment: CDR1 MGHRA and CDR2 YSYEKL. V lost 3 bases to trimming and J lost 4 bases; unmatched junction nucleotides: 8. The CDR3, as DNA: TGCGCCAGCAGCCACGGCCAGGGGGCTATTTACGAGCAGTACTTC. It codes for CASSHGQGAIYEQYF.

This clonotype was found many times. The chain links TRBV30 to TRBJ2-3; 9 nucleotides match TRBD1. Trimming at V came to 3 bases and at J to 2 bases, leaving 9 bases not matched to a gene. From germline, CDR1 is GTSNPN and CDR2 SVGIG (reference sequence). The CDR3 runs 16 residues. DNA for the CDR3: TGTGCCTGGAGCCTGGACAGGGGACTACTCACAGATACGCAGTATTTT. This sequence encodes CAWSLDRGLLTDTQYF.

Only a few counts were recorded for this clonotype. A single base is all that separates this from a far larger clone, so a read error is likely. The rearrangement links TRBV6-2 or TRBV6-3 to TRBJ1-5, with 10 bases that match TRBD1. The CDR3 is 15 residues long. The J segment lost 2 bases and the V segment lost 6 bases, leaving 4 bases of the junction unmatched. Per the germline V gene, CDR1 is MNHEY and CDR2 is SVGEGT. The CDR3 here is CASRATGGGNQPQHF. The DNA for the CDR3 is TGTGCCAGCAGGGCGACAGGGGGCGGCAATCAGCCCCAGCATTTT.

This clonotype occurred many times. The chain carries TRBV27 and TRBJ1-5; D uncertain. V lost 3 bases and J 6 bases, leaving 9 bases between the germline ends. Germline lookup yields CDR1 MNHEY and CDR2 SMNVEV (reference sequence). CDR3 length: 13 residues. The CDR3 DNA follows: TGTGCCAGCAGTTTTTCATCCGGTCAGCCCCAGCATTTT. The encoded protein is CASSFSSGQPQHF.

The sample holds one count of this clonotype. The chain links TRBV20-1 to TRBJ1-3; perhaps TRBD1 as D (5 bases). CDR3 size: 15 residues. Germline CDR1 reads DFQATT; CDR2 reads SNEGSKA (reference sequence). With 3 bases removed from V and 5 bases from J, the gap between germline ends came to 17 bases. CDR3 residues: CSASVQGRQRNTIYF. The CDR3 DNA follows: TGCAGTGCTAGTGTTCAGGGCAGGCAACGAAACACCATATATTTT.

This clonotype was recorded at least ten times. The CDR3 sequence is CASSSDDAGVGYTF. As DNA, the CDR3 is TGTGCCAGCAGCTCAGACGACGCGGGGGTTGGCTACACCTTC. This chain links TRBV9 with TRBJ1-2; D perhaps matches TRBD1 (5 bases). The V gene lost 4 bases and the J gene lost 7 bases, with 17 bases spanning the gap. CDR3 length: 14 residues. Germline V gives CDR1 SGDLS, CDR2 YYNGEE.

As to this clonotype: A much larger clone is a single base away; this may be a read error. V usage is TRBV5-4 and J usage is TRBJ2-2, with TRBD2 identical over 14 bases. The CDR3 totals 16 residues. Germline CDR1 is SGHNT and CDR2 is YYREEE (reference sequence). V was pared by 5 bases and J by 4 bases, with 4 bases of the junction left unmatched. The CDR3 reads CASRPTSGGGTGELFF. CDR3 DNA sequence: TGTGCCAGCAGACCGACTAGCGGGGGGGGCACCGGGGAGCTGTTTTTT.

About this clonotype itself: This likely traces to a read error, being one base from a far larger clone. The rearrangement joins TRBV7-9 to TRBJ2-1; 10 bases agree with TRBD2. CDR1 SEHNR and CDR2 FQNEAQ come from the germline V gene (reference sequence). V shed 8 bases and J 7 bases; nucleotides not matched to a gene: 20. The CDR3 contains 18 residues. Here the CDR3 reads CASCAAISSGSYLNEQFF. DNA for the CDR3: TGTGCCAGCTGCGCTGCCATCTCTAGCGGGAGTTATCTAAATGAGCAGTTCTTC.

Details on this clonotype: A junction boundary mismatches the germline segment, possibly from a read error. The rearrangement joins TRBV10-3 to TRBJ2-3, with D perhaps TRBD2 (5 bases). This CDR3 contains 16 residues. From germline, CDR1 is ENHRY and CDR2 SYGVKD. Here the CDR3 reads CAVSTTLAPPGDTQYF. In DNA form, the CDR3 reads TGTGCCGTCAGTACAACGCTAGCCCCACCCGGGGATACGCAGTATTTT.

In regard to this clonotype: A read error is likely here: a far larger clone is one base away. The CDR3 DNA sequence: TGTGCCAGCAGTTACGGAGGGAGAGGAGGAGACACTGAATCTTTCTTT. This codes for CASSYGGRGGDTESFF. The chain is built from TRBV6-4 and TRBJ1-1; D not certain. This CDR3 has 16 residues. Germline CDR1 and CDR2: MRHNA and SNTAGT.

J is TRBJ2-5 and V is TRBV7-2, with D unresolved. Trimming removed 3 bases from V and 4 bases from J, with 15 bases in between. CDR3 length: 15 residues. Germline V gene data show CDR1 as SGHTA and CDR2 as FQGNSA. CDR3 sequence: CASSFFVQWAETQYF. The CDR3, as DNA: TGTGCCAGCAGCTTTTTCGTACAGTGGGCAGAGACCCAGTACTTC. Combining the CDR3 with reference TRBV7-2 and TRBJ2-5 gives the whole variable domain GAGVSQSPSNKVTEKGKDVELRCDPISGHTALYWYRQSLGQGLEFLIYFQGNSAPDKSGLPSDRFSAERTGGSVSTLTIQRTQQEDSAVYLCASSFFVQWAETQYFGPGTRLLVL.

DNA of the CDR3: TGTGCCAGCAGATCGACAGGGGCCGAGGAGGCCCAGTACTTC. Translated: CASRSTGAEEAQYF. The chain combines TRBV12-3 or TRBV12-4 with TRBJ2-5; 8 bases are shared with TRBD1. After removal of 6 bases from V and 9 bases from J, the junction contained 12 bases not matched to a gene. The CDR3 consists of 14 residues.

By proportion, this clonotype is medium-sized. V and J are TRBV12-3 or TRBV12-4 and TRBJ2-3; D call uncertain. CDR3 length: 14 amino acids. The V and J ends lost 6 bases and 6 bases respectively, with 16 bases between them. CDR3 coding DNA: TGTGCCAGCAGACGACTTGCCTCCAGGGATACGCAGTATTTT. Protein: CASRRLASRDTQYF.

This clonotype came up many times. The V call is TRBV2, the J call TRBJ2-7; the D gene is possibly TRBD1 (6 bases). Trimming shortened V by 6 bases and J by 6 bases, and 12 bases separated the two germline ends. Germline CDR1 is SNHLY and CDR2 is FYNNEI. The CDR3 is 12 residues long. The CDR3 bases are TGTGCCAGCAGGATTGACAGGCGCGAGCAGTACTTC. Its protein is CASRIDRREQYF. Full variable domain (missing parts from reference TRBV2 and TRBJ2-7): EPEVTQTPSHQVTQMGQEVILRCVPISNHLYFYWYRQILGQKVEFLVSFYNNEISEKSEIFDDQFSVERPDGSNFTLKIRSTKLEDSAMYFCASRIDRREQYFGPGTRLTVT.

At least ten counts were recorded for this clonotype. The chain has TRBV19 and TRBJ2-4; TRBD2 aligns across 10 bases. The CDR3 has 19 amino acids. Trimming at V came to 3 bases and at J to 1 base, leaving 12 bases not matched to a gene. Germline CDR1 is LNHDA and CDR2 is SQIVND (reference sequence). This CDR3 is CASSISASGRGGAKNIQYF. CDR3 bases: TGTGCCAGTAGTATCTCGGCTAGCGGGAGAGGGGGGGCCAAAAACATTCAGTACTTC.